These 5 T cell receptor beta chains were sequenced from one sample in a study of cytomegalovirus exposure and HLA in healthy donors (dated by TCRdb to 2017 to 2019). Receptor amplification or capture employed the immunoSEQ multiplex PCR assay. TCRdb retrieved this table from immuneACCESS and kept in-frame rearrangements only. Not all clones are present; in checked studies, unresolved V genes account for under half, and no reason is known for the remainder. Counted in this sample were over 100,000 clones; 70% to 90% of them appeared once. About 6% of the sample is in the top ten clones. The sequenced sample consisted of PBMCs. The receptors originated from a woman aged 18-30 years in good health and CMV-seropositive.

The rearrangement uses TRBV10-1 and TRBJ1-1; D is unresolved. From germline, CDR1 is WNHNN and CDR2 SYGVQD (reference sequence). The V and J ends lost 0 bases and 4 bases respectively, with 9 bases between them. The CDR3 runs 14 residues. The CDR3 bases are TGCGCCAGCAGTGAGTCGGACGGAGGCACTGAAGCTTTCTTT. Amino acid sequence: CASSESDGGTEAFF.

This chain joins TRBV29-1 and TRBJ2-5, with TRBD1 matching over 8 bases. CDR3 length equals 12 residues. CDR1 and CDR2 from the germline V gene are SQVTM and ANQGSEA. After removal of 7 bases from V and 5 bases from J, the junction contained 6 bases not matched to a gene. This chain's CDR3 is CSAMTGDETQYF. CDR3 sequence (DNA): TGCAGCGCTATGACAGGGGATGAGACCCAGTACTTC.

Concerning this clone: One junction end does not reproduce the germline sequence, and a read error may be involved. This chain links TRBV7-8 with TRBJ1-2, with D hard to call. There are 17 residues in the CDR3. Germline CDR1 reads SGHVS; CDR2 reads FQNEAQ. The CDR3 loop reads CASSLESKGGPKYGYTF. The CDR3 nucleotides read TGTGCCAGCAGCTTAGAGTCAAAAGGAGGGCCTAAGTATGGCTACACCTTC.

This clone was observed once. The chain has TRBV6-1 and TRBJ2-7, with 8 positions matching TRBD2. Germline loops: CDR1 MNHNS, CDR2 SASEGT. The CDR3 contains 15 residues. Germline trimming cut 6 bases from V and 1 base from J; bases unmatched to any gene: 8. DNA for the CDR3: TGTGCCAGCAGCCCTCTCACTAGCGGTTCCTACGAGCAGTACTTC. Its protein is CASSPLTSGSYEQYF.

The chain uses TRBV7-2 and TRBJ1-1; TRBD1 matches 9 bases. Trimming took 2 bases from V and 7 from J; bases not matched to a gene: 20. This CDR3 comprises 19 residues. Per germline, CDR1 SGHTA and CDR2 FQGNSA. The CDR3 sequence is CASSLPSLPGQGMMGEAFF. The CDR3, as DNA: TGTGCCAGCAGCTTACCCTCTCTCCCCGGACAGGGGATGATGGGTGAAGCTTTCTTT.